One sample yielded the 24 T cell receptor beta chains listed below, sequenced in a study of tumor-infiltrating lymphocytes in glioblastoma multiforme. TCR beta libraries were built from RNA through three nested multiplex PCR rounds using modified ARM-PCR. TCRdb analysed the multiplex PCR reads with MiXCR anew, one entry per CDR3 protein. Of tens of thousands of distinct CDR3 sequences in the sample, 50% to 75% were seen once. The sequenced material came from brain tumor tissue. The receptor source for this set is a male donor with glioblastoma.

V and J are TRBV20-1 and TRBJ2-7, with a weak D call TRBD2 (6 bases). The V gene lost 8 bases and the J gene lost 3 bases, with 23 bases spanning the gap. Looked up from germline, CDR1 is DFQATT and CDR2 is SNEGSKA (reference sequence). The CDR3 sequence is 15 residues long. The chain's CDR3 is CSTREGTSEGYEQYF. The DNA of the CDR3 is TGCAGTACCAGAGAAGGGACTTCGGAGGGCTACGAGCAGTACTTC.

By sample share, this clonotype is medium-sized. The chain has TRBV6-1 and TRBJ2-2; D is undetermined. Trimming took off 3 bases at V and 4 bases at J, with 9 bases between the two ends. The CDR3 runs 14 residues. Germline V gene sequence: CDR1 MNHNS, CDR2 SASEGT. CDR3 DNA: TGTGCCAGCAGTGACTTAATGGGCACCGGGGAGCTGTTTTTT. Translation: CASSDLMGTGELFF.

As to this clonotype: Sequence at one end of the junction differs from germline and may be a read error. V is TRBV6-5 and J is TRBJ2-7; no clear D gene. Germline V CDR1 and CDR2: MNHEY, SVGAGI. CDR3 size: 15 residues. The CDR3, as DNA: TGTGCCAACAGTTACTTCTCGGCAAGCCAGTATGGGCAGTACTTC. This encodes CANSYFSASQYGQYF.

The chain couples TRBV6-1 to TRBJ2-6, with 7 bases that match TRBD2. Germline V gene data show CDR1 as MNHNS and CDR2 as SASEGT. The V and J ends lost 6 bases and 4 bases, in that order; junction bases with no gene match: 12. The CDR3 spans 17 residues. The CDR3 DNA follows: TGTGCCAGCAGCAGGACTAGTGGGTTGCCCGGGGCCAACGTCCTGACTTTC. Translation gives CASSRTSGLPGANVLTF.

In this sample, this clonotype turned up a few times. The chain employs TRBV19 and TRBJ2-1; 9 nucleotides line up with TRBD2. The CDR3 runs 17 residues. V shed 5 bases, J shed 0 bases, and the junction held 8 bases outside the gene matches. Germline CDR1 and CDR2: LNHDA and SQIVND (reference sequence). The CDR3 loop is CASSFRLAASSYNEQFF. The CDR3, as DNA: TGTGCCAGTAGTTTCCGACTAGCGGCTAGCTCCTACAATGAGCAGTTCTTC. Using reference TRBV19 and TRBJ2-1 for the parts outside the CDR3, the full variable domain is DGGITQSPKYLFRKEGQNVTLSCEQNLNHDAMYWYRQDPGQGLRLIYYSQIVNDFQKGDIAEGYSVSREKKESFPLTVTSAQKNPTAFYLCASSFRLAASSYNEQFFGPGTRLTVL.

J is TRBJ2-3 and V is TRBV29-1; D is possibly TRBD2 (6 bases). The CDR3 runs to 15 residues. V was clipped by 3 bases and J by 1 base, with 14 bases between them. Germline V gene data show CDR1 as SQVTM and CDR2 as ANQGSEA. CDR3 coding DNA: TGCAGCGTTGATGGGACTCGGGAAGGCACAGATACGCAGTATTTT. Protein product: CSVDGTREGTDTQYF.

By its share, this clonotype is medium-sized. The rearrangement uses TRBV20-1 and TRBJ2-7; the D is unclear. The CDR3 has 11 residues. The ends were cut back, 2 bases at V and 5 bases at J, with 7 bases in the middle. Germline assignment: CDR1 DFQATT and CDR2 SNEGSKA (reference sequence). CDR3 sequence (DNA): TGCAGTGCTAGAAACCTCGACGAGCAGTACTTC. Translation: CSARNLDEQYF.

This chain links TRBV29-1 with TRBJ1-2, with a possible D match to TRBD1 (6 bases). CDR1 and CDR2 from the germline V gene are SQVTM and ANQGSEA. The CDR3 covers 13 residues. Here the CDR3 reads CNAFLGGVSSHTF. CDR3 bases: TGCAACGCGTTCCTTGGGGGCGTTTCCAGCCACACCTTC.

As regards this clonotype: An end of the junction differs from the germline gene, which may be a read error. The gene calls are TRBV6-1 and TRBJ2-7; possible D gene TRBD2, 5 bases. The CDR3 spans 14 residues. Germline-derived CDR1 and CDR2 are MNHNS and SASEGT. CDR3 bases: TGTGCCAGCAGTGTAAAGCGGAACTCCTGCGAGCAGTACTTC. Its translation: CASSVKRNSCEQYF.

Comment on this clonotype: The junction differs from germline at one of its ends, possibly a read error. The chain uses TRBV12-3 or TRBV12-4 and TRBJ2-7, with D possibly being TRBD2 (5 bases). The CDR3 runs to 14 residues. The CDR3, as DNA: TGTGCCAGCAGTACCCTTAGCGTCATCTACGAGCGGTACTTC. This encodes CASSTLSVIYERYF.

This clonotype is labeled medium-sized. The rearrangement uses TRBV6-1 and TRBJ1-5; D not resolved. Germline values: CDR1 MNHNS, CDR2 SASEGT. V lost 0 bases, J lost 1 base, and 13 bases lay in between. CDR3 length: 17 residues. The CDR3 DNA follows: TGTGCCAGCAGTGAAGCGCTTGGTCTAGGGAGCAATCAGCCCCAGCATTTT. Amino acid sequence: CASSEALGLGSNQPQHF.

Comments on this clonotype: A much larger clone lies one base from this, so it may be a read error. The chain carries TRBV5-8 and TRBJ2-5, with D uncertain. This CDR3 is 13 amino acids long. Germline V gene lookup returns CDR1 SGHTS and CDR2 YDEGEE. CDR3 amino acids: CAISARNQVTQYF. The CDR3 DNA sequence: TGTGCCATTTCAGCCCGGAATCAAGTGACCCAGTACTTC.

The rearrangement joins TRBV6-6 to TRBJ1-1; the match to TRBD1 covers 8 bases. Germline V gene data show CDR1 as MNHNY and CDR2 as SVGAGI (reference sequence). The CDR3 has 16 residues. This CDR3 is CACSYIQGAGDTEAFF. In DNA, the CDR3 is TGTGCATGCAGTTACATCCAGGGGGCCGGGGATACTGAAGCTTTCTTT.

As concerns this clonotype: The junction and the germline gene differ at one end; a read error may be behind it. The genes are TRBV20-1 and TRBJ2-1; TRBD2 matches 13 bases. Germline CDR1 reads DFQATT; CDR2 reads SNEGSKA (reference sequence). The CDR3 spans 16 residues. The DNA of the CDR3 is TGCAGTTCTAGTAGACTAGCGGGAGGAACCTGCAATGAGCAGTTCTTC. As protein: CSSSRLAGGTCNEQFF.

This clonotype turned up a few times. CDR3 sequence reads: CASSQDSDGTLENTIYF. The CDR3 DNA reads as TGCGCCAGCAGCCAAGATTCAGACGGAACTCTGGAAAACACCATATATTTT. The rearrangement joins TRBV4-1 to TRBJ1-3; D is uncertain. This CDR3 region has 17 residues. V gave up 0 bases and J gave up 6 bases, with 18 bases separating them. Germline-derived CDR1 and CDR2 are MGHRA and YSYEKL.

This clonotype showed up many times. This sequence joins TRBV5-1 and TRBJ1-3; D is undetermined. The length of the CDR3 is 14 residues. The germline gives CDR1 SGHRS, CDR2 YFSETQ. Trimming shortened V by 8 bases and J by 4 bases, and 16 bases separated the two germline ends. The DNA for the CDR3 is TGCGCCAGTCGACGGACGGCAGACGGAAACACCATATATTTT. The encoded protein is CASRRTADGNTIYF.

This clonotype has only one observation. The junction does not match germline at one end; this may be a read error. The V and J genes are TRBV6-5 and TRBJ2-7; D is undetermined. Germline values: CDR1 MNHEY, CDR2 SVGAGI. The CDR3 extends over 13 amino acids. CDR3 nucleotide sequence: TGCGCCAGCAGTTACGCCGGGTTCCACGAGCAGTACTTC. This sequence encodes CASSYAGFHEQYF.

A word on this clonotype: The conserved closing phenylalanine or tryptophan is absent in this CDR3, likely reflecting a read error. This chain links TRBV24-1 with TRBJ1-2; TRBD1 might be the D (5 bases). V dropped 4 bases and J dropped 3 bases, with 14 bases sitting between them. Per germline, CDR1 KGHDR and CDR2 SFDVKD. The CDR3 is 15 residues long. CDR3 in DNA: TGTGCCACCAGTGACGCAAGGGGCGCGGACTATGGCTACACCATC. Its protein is CATSDARGADYGYTI.

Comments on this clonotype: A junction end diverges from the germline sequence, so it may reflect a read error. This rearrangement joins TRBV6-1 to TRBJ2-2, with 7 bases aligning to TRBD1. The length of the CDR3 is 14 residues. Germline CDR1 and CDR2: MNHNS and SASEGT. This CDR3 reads CASSEVGDTGELLF. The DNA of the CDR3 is TGTGCCAGCAGTGAAGTGGGGGACACAGGGGAGCTGTTATTT.

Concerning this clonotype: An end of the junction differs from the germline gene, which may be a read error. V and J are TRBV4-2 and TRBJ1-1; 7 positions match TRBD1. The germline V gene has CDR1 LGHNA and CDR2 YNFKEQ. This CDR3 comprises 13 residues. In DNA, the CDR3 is TGTACCAGCAACCAAGGTACCGACAGGGTAACTTTCTTT. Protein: CTSNQGTDRVTFF.

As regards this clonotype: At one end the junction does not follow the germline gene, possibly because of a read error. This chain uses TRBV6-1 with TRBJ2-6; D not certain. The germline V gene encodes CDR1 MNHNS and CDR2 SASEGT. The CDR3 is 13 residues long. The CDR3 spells CAIVGTGANVLTF. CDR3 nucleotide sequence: TGTGCCATCGTAGGTACTGGAGCCAACGTCCTGACTTTC.

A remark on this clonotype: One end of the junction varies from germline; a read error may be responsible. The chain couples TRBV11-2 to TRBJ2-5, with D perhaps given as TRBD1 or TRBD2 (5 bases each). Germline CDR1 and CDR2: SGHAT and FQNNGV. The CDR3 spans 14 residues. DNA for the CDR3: TGTGCAAGCAGCTTAGGGGCTAGCATGTCGTCCCAGTGCTTC. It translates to CASSLGASMSSQCF.

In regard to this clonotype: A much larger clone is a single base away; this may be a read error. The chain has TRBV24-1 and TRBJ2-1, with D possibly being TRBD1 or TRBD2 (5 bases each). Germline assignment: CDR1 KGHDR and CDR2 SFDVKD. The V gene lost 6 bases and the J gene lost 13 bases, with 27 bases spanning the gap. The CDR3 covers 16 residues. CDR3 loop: CATSSVRGPQSRDQFF. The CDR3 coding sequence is TGTGCCACCAGTAGTGTGAGGGGCCCCCAGAGCCGTGATCAGTTCTTC.

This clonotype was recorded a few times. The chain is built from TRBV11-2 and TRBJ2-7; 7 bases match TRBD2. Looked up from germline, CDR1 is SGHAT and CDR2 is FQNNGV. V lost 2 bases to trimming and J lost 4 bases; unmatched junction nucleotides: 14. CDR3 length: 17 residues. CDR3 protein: CASSLTFSGLGEYEQYF. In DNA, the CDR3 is TGTGCCAGCAGCTTAACTTTCTCCGGACTAGGCGAATACGAGCAGTACTTC.